The 18 T cell receptor beta chains given below trace back to one sample, sequenced in a study of T cell repertoires in cytomegalovirus infection. Their antigens are not known. Each CDR3 protein gets one entry after TCRdb re-called the reads with MiXCR. This table holds around 430,000 distinct CDR3 sequences, 42% found once. The specimen was cultured PBMCs, collected from culture after CMV antigen stimulation. The receptor set was obtained from a human donor in good health (CMV status not recorded). Some clones in this sample may be carry-over from other donors' samples.

This rearrangement joins TRBV5-6 to TRBJ2-3; D gene unclear. The CDR3 runs to 14 residues. Trimming removed 0 bases from V and 4 bases from J, with 9 bases in between. Germline V lookup: CDR1 SGHDT, CDR2 YYEEEE. CDR3 sequence (DNA): TGTGCCAGCAGCTTGGGACTTCCAGCAGATACGCAGTATTTT. Protein product: CASSLGLPADTQYF.

The V gene is TRBV4-1, the J gene TRBJ1-4; 7 nucleotides agree with TRBD1. The V segment lost 4 bases and the J segment 4 bases; nucleotides outside the gene matches: 6. CDR1 MGHRA and CDR2 YSYEKL come from the germline V gene. The CDR3 sequence is 15 residues long. The CDR3 sequence: CASSRTGTDNEKLFF. CDR3 nucleotide sequence: TGCGCCAGCAGCCGCACCGGGACAGATAATGAAAAACTGTTTTTT.

In its sample, this clonotype was seen a few times. This chain joins TRBV11-3 and TRBJ2-7, with D perhaps matching TRBD1 (7 bases). The V end was cut by 5 bases, the J end by 6 bases, with 23 bases between. The CDR3 runs 16 residues. Germline lookup yields CDR1 SGHNT and CDR2 YENEEA. The CDR3, as DNA: TGTGCCAGCAGCCCCTCTCTGGGGCAGGGGGGCTTCGAGCAGTACTTC. Its protein is CASSPSLGQGGFEQYF.

The chain uses TRBV12-3 or TRBV12-4 and TRBJ1-2; TRBD1 is a possible D gene (6 bases). There are 15 residues in the CDR3. Trimming removed 3 bases at V and 7 bases at J, with 18 bases between. CDR3 residues: CASSFIPGRGRGYTF. CDR3 DNA: TGTGCCAGCAGTTTTATACCCGGCAGGGGCCGTGGCTACACCTTC.

A few counts support this clonotype. In DNA, the CDR3 is TGTGCCAGCAGCTTAAGCGGAAATAGCAATCAGCCCCAGCATTTT. Translated: CASSLSGNSNQPQHF. V is TRBV7-6 and J is TRBJ1-5; D ambiguous. V was cut by 2 bases and J by 0 bases, with 8 bases left in between. In germline, CDR1 is SGHVS, CDR2 FNYEAQ. The CDR3 is 15 amino acids.

This clonotype has more than one count but fewer than ten. This chain uses TRBV7-2 with TRBJ2-5; D gene ambiguous. The CDR3 extends over 14 amino acids. The germline gives CDR1 SGHTA, CDR2 FQGNSA. Trimming cost V 0 bases and J 5 bases, with 10 bases left between them. The CDR3: CASSLAKESETQYF. In DNA, the CDR3 is TGTGCCAGCAGCTTAGCTAAAGAATCGGAGACCCAGTACTTC.

V and J are TRBV11-2 and TRBJ2-2, with TRBD1 matching over 8 bases. V shed 5 bases and J 4 bases; nucleotides not matched to a gene: 15. CDR1 SGHAT and CDR2 FQNNGV come from the germline V gene. The CDR3 has 18 amino acids. This chain's CDR3 is CASSPGGSGTGPTGELFF. The DNA of the CDR3 is TGTGCCAGCAGCCCAGGGGGCTCCGGGACAGGACCCACCGGGGAGCTGTTTTTT.

The V call is TRBV5-1, the J call TRBJ1-1; D gene ambiguous. V was clipped by 5 bases and J by 2 bases, with 10 bases between them. This CDR3 has 13 amino acids. Germline-derived CDR1 and CDR2 are SGHRS and YFSETQ. The CDR3 DNA reads as TGCGCCAGCAGGCCGAGGTTTAACACTGAAGCTTTCTTT. The encoded protein is CASRPRFNTEAFF.

The CDR3 DNA sequence: TGTGCCAGCAGCCCTAGATGGCAAGGCAATCAGCCCCAGCATTTT. Protein product: CASSPRWQGNQPQHF. This chain links TRBV4-2 with TRBJ1-5; D not certain. The CDR3 spans 15 residues. The V end lost 4 bases, the J end lost 2 bases, and 12 bases lay between the germline ends. CDR1 is LGHNA and CDR2 is YNFKEQ in the germline V gene.

J is TRBJ2-3 and V is TRBV7-3; tentative D call: TRBD1 (7 bases). The ends were cut back, 3 bases at V and 6 bases at J, with 16 bases in the middle. The CDR3 has 15 residues. Germline values: CDR1 SGHTA, CDR2 FQGTGA. This chain's CDR3 is CASSFHDRDSDTQYF. The DNA of the CDR3 is TGTGCCAGCAGCTTCCATGACAGGGACTCGGATACGCAGTATTTT.

This clonotype appeared a single time. V usage is TRBV5-1 and J usage is TRBJ2-1; D is perhaps TRBD2 (6 bases). In germline, CDR1 is SGHRS, CDR2 YFSETQ. This CDR3 is built from 17 residues. V lost 1 base and J 4 bases, leaving 18 bases between the germline ends. The CDR3, as DNA: TGCGCCAGCAGCTTGTCCCTGGGTAGCCGGGGGTACAATGAGCAGTTCTTC. It yields the protein CASSLSLGSRGYNEQFF.

This rearrangement joins TRBV4-1 to TRBJ2-7, with D perhaps matching TRBD2 (6 bases). There are 17 residues in the CDR3. The V gene's germline CDR1 is MGHRA and CDR2 YSYEKL. The germline V and J ends were trimmed by 0 bases and 2 bases, with 17 bases remaining between them. CDR3 in amino acids: CASSQEWPGEQTYEQYF. DNA for the CDR3: TGCGCCAGCAGCCAAGAGTGGCCGGGGGAGCAAACCTACGAGCAGTACTTC.

This clonotype was detected only a few times. CDR3 amino acids: CASRLGDEKLFF. The CDR3 coding sequence is TGTGCCAGCAGGTTGGGGGATGAAAAACTGTTTTTT. The chain has TRBV6-6 and TRBJ1-4; D might be TRBD1 (5 bases). CDR3 length: 12 amino acids. V was shortened by 6 bases and J by 6 bases, with 8 bases between the two germline ends. Germline-derived CDR1 and CDR2 are MNHNY and SVGAGI (reference sequence).

On this clonotype: A much larger clone differs from this one at a single base, so this may be a read error. Because it lacks the conserved phenylalanine or tryptophan at the end, this CDR3 is likely a read error. J is TRBJ2-5 and V is TRBV7-8; maybe TRBD1 (6 bases). The CDR3 spans 15 residues. The V gene's germline CDR1 is SGHVS and CDR2 FQNEAQ. V was pared by 4 bases and J by 5 bases, with 17 bases between. CDR3 residues: CASSSTPGTLETQYL. The CDR3 coding sequence is TGTGCCAGCAGCTCCACTCCCGGGACATTGGAGACCCAGTACCTC.

This clonotype was observed a handful of times. The chain couples TRBV4-2 to TRBJ2-1, with TRBD2 identical over 13 bases. V dropped 3 bases and J dropped 2; count of bases not matched to a gene: 4. Germline V CDR1 and CDR2: LGHNA, YNFKEQ. The CDR3 sequence is 17 residues long. Written as DNA, the CDR3 is TGTGCCAGCAGCCAGGGTGGACTAGCGGGGGCCTACAATGAGCAGTTCTTC. Protein: CASSQGGLAGAYNEQFF.

The rearrangement joins TRBV10-3 to TRBJ1-4, with TRBD1 matching 10 bases. CDR1 and CDR2 from the germline V gene are ENHRY and SYGVKD. The CDR3 extends over 15 amino acids. Trimming removed 6 bases from V and 7 bases from J; junction bases left unmatched: 8. The CDR3 region has the DNA TGTGCCATCAGAGGGACCGGGACAGGGGCTGAAAAACTGTTTTTT. Translating it yields CAIRGTGTGAEKLFF.

This clonotype was seen a few times. The chain combines TRBV7-8 with TRBJ2-7, with TRBD1 matching over 8 bases. The CDR3 runs 13 residues. Germline V CDR1 and CDR2: SGHVS, FQNEAQ. V was pared by 4 bases and J by 7 bases, with 6 bases of the junction left unmatched. CDR3 loop: CASSSDRVGEQYF. The CDR3, as DNA: TGTGCCAGCAGCTCGGACAGGGTGGGTGAGCAGTACTTC.

This clonotype occurred a few times. The chain links TRBV11-2 to TRBJ2-1; D gene uncertain. V lost 5 bases, J lost 0 bases, and 14 bases lay in between. This CDR3 contains 16 residues. CDR1 is SGHAT, CDR2 FQNNGV, per germline. The CDR3 region has the DNA TGTGCCAGCAGCGACACCACAGTAAGCTCCTACAATGAGCAGTTCTTC. It codes for CASSDTTVSSYNEQFF.